This T cell receptor (beta chain) was documented in a study of control samples from healthy donors and cancer patients. Germline values: CDR1 SEHNR, CDR2 FQNEAQ (reference sequence). V lost 1 base and J 5 bases, leaving 12 bases between the germline ends. The CDR3 has 15 residues. This table comes from immunoSEQ multiplex PCR, and its TCRdb copy is limited to in-frame clones, with some not included. Among roughly 14,000 clones listed, about 72% were seen once. The chain carries TRBV7-9 and TRBJ1-3, with unresolved D. The receptor comes from a female donor with lung cancer. Sample: formalin-fixed, paraffin-embedded tissue. This CDR3 reads CASSLDGNLRNTIYF. The CDR3 DNA is TGTGCCAGCAGCTTAGATGGGAACCTCAGAAACACCATATATTTT. The full variable domain, in which reference TRBV7-9 and TRBJ1-3 provide the parts outside the CDR3, is DTGVSQNPRHKITKRGQNVTFRCDPISEHNRLYWYRQTLGQGPEFLTYFQNEAQLEKSRLLSDRFSAERPKGSFSTLEIQRTEQGDSAMYLCASSLDGNLRNTIYFGEGSWLTVV.